One sample yielded the 30 T cell receptor beta chains listed below, sequenced in a study of blood T cell repertoires in COVID-19. TCRdb keeps only in-frame clones here, not all; method: immunoSEQ multiplex PCR. The profile shows over 80,000 clones, roughly 86% of them singletons. The sample comprised peripheral blood. The receptors originated from a human donor in a cohort sampled during active COVID-19.

The J gene is TRBJ1-4, the V gene TRBV19; the match to TRBD1 covers 7 bases. CDR1 and CDR2 from the germline V gene are LNHDA and SQIVND (reference sequence). The V gene end was trimmed by 8 bases and the J gene end by 0 bases; junction bases not matched to a gene: 6. The CDR3 sequence is 15 residues long. CDR3 protein: CASRDRPATNEKLFF. The CDR3 DNA reads as TGTGCCAGTCGGGACAGACCAGCAACTAATGAAAAACTGTTTTTT. Full variable domain (outside the CDR3, taken from reference TRBV19 and TRBJ1-4): DGGITQSPKYLFRKEGQNVTLSCEQNLNHDAMYWYRQDPGQGLRLIYYSQIVNDFQKGDIAEGYSVSREKKESFPLTVTSAQKNPTAFYLCASRDRPATNEKLFFGSGTQLSVL.

Here the CDR3 DNA reads TGTGCCAGCAGTCAGGGACAGGGGATGGAAGGCTACACCTTC. It codes for CASSQGQGMEGYTF. The rearrangement joins TRBV5-4 to TRBJ1-2; TRBD1 matches at 10 bases. There are 14 residues in the CDR3. Trimming removed 5 bases from V and 8 bases from J; junction bases left unmatched: 9. CDR1 and CDR2 (germline): SGHNT, YYREEE (reference sequence). Supplemented by reference TRBV5-4 and TRBJ1-2, the full variable domain reads ETGVTQSPTHLIKTRGQQVTLRCSSQSGHNTVSWYQQALGQGPQFIFQYYREEENGRGNFPPRFSGLQFPNYSSELNVNALELDDSALYLCASSQGQGMEGYTFGSGTRLTVV.

This clone was seen just once. The chain carries TRBV6-5 and TRBJ1-6; D possibly corresponds to TRBD1 (6 bases). The germline V and J ends were trimmed by 7 bases and 8 bases, with 12 bases remaining between them. The CDR3 covers 13 residues. In germline, CDR1 is MNHEY, CDR2 SVGAGI. CDR3: CASTINRDSPLHF. The CDR3 DNA reads TGTGCCAGCACTATAAACAGGGATTCACCCCTCCACTTT.

In this sample, this clone turned up a few times. This chain joins TRBV5-6 and TRBJ2-7; D unclear. The V and J ends lost 6 bases and 4 bases respectively, with 14 bases between them. The CDR3 has 13 amino acids. Germline V gene sequence: CDR1 SGHDT, CDR2 YYEEEE. This CDR3 reads CASTQRSGYEQYF. The DNA of the CDR3 is TGTGCCAGCACTCAGAGGTCGGGTTACGAGCAGTACTTC.

The chain recombines TRBV28 with TRBJ1-2, with 9 bases that match TRBD1. Germline V gene sequence: CDR1 MDHEN, CDR2 SYDVKM. V lost 7 bases and J lost 7; bases outside the gene matches: 13. The CDR3 runs 15 residues. CDR3 sequence (DNA): TGTGCCAGCAACTACCCCCCCGACAGGGGGGGTGGCTACACCTTC. Its protein product is CASNYPPDRGGGYTF.

The chain combines TRBV7-6 with TRBJ2-7; 16 bases are a match to TRBD2. CDR3 length equals 16 residues. Trimming removed 5 bases from V and 4 bases from J; junction bases left unmatched: 5. The germline V gene has CDR1 SGHVS and CDR2 FNYEAQ. The CDR3: CASSPGTSGRVYEQYF. The DNA for the CDR3 is TGTGCCAGCAGCCCAGGGACTAGCGGGAGGGTATACGAGCAGTACTTC. The full variable domain, with the rest looked up from reference TRBV7-6 and TRBJ2-7, is GAGVSQSPRYKVTKRGQDVALRCDPISGHVSLYWYRQALGQGPEFLTYFNYEAQQDKSGLPNDRFSAERPEGSISTLTIQRTEQRDSAMYRCASSPGTSGRVYEQYFGPGTRLTVT.

The chain links TRBV28 to TRBJ2-7; D is unclear. The CDR3 length is 11 residues. Germline lookup yields CDR1 MDHEN and CDR2 SYDVKM. Trimming pared 8 bases from V and 0 bases from J, leaving 5 bases between. CDR3 residues: CASASSYEQYF. CDR3 bases: TGTGCCAGCGCTAGCTCCTACGAGCAGTACTTC. Complete variable domain (other parts from reference TRBV28 and TRBJ2-7): DVKVTQSSRYLVKRTGEKVFLECVQDMDHENMFWYRQDPGLGLRLIYFSYDVKMKEKGDIPEGYSVSREKKERFSLILESASTNQTSMYLCASASSYEQYFGPGTRLTVT.

The V call is TRBV10-3, the J call TRBJ2-7, with TRBD2 matching over 12 bases. CDR1 and CDR2 from the germline V gene are ENHRY and SYGVKD. The CDR3 sequence is 15 residues long. V gave up 6 bases and J gave up 5 bases; unmatched junction bases: 8. Here the CDR3 reads CAISLTSGSPHEQYF. CDR3 nucleotide sequence: TGTGCCATCAGCTTGACTAGCGGGAGTCCCCACGAGCAGTACTTC.

The V and J genes are TRBV9 and TRBJ2-7, with TRBD1 matching over 9 bases. In germline, CDR1 is SGDLS, CDR2 YYNGEE. Trimming took 4 bases from V and 2 from J; bases not matched to a gene: 7. The CDR3 extends over 15 amino acids. CDR3 sequence reads: CASSPRRDRAYEQYF. CDR3 coding DNA: TGTGCCAGCAGCCCACGCCGGGACAGGGCCTACGAGCAGTACTTC. The complete variable domain, with remaining parts taken from reference TRBV9 and TRBJ2-7, reads DSGVTQTPKHLITATGQRVTLRCSPRSGDLSVYWYQQSLDQGLQFLIQYYNGEERAKGNILERFSAQQFPDLHSELNLSSLELGDSALYFCASSPRRDRAYEQYFGPGTRLTVT.

The gene calls are TRBV5-1 and TRBJ2-1; 8 nucleotides agree with TRBD2. The CDR3 sequence is 16 residues long. Germline V lookup: CDR1 SGHRS, CDR2 YFSETQ. J lost 5 bases, V lost 3 bases, and 10 bases had no gene match. CDR3 protein: CASSSGLAHVHNEQFF. In DNA, the CDR3 is TGCGCCAGCAGCTCCGGACTAGCCCACGTTCACAATGAGCAGTTCTTC.

This chain joins TRBV6-5 and TRBJ2-2; D is perhaps TRBD2 (5 bases). The V and J ends lost 2 bases and 4 bases respectively, with 14 bases between them. The CDR3 length is 16 residues. Germline CDR1 is MNHEY and CDR2 is SVGAGI. The chain's CDR3 is CASSYQVKRPTGELFF. CDR3 in DNA: TGTGCCAGCAGTTACCAGGTCAAGCGGCCCACCGGGGAGCTGTTTTTT.

The chain couples TRBV9 to TRBJ2-1; 7 nucleotides match TRBD1. The CDR3 spans 14 residues. In germline, CDR1 is SGDLS, CDR2 YYNGEE. V lost 4 bases, J lost 4 bases, and 5 bases stayed unmatched. CDR3 coding DNA: TGTGCCAGCAGCTTAAGGGGGCTATACAATGAGCAGTTCTTC. Protein sequence: CASSLRGLYNEQFF.

This chain joins TRBV6-5 and TRBJ1-1; a weak D match, TRBD1 (5 bases). CDR1 is MNHEY and CDR2 is SVGAGI in the germline V gene. V lost 7 bases to trimming and J lost 5 bases, with 11 bases between them. CDR3 length: 12 residues. CDR3 in DNA: TGTGCCAGCACCTGGACACTTACTGAAGCTTTCTTT. Translation gives CASTWTLTEAFF.

This chain uses TRBV7-2 with TRBJ1-1; 9 bases map to TRBD1. Germline CDR1 SGHTA, CDR2 FQGNSA. CDR3 size: 15 residues. Trimming took 5 bases from V and 1 from J; bases not matched to a gene: 5. CDR3: CASSKVGQGNTEAFF. CDR3 DNA: TGTGCCAGCAGCAAAGTGGGACAGGGGAACACTGAAGCTTTCTTT.

The chain joins TRBV29-1 to TRBJ2-1; no reliable D call. This CDR3 region has 12 residues. CDR1 SQVTM and CDR2 ANQGSEA come from the germline V gene. V was clipped by 0 bases and J by 6 bases, with 6 bases between them. CDR3 amino acids: CSVEDNLNEQFF. CDR3 sequence (DNA): TGCAGCGTTGAAGATAATCTCAATGAGCAGTTCTTC.

The chain couples TRBV6-2 or TRBV6-3 to TRBJ1-2, with 8 bases identical to TRBD1. The CDR3 has 15 amino acids. V lost 2 bases and J lost 3; bases outside the gene matches: 5. Germline V gives CDR1 MNHEY, CDR2 SVGEGT. DNA for the CDR3: TGTGCCAGCAGTTACGTGACAGGGGAGGACTATGGCTACACCTTC. Translation gives CASSYVTGEDYGYTF.

This clone was counted only a few times. The V call is TRBV7-9, the J call TRBJ2-7; D is possibly TRBD2 (5 bases). CDR3 size: 13 residues. Trimming stripped 1 base from V and 4 bases from J, with 8 bases between. Per germline, CDR1 SEHNR and CDR2 FQNEAQ (reference sequence). Written as DNA, the CDR3 is TGTGCCAGCAGCTTAGGGCTAGCTTACGAGCAGTACTTC. Amino acid sequence: CASSLGLAYEQYF.

This clone was counted a single time. The rearrangement links TRBV6-5 to TRBJ2-3; D is unclear. There are 14 residues in the CDR3. The germline CDR1 and CDR2 sequences are MNHEY and SVGAGI. Deletions cut 8 bases from V and 2 bases from J, with 14 bases between. The CDR3: CASLTVGVTDTQYF. CDR3 sequence (DNA): TGTGCCAGCCTTACAGTCGGTGTCACAGATACGCAGTATTTT.

This chain uses TRBV4-3 with TRBJ2-3; 11 bases agree with TRBD2. The CDR3 runs 19 residues. V lost 4 bases, J lost 2 bases, and 14 bases stayed unmatched. CDR1 LGHNA and CDR2 YSLEER come from the germline V gene. CDR3 amino acids: CASSPGGPLAGGITDTQYF. In nucleotides, the CDR3 is TGCGCCAGCAGCCCCGGGGGGCCTTTAGCGGGAGGGATCACAGATACGCAGTATTTT.

J is TRBJ1-6 and V is TRBV20-1; the D gene is possibly TRBD1 (5 bases). The germline gives CDR1 DFQATT, CDR2 SNEGSKA (reference sequence). The CDR3 spans 15 residues. Deletions cut 3 bases from V and 5 bases from J, with 14 bases between. The CDR3, as DNA: TGCAGTGCTAGTCCCTCCGGAGGGGATAATTCACCCCTCCACTTT. It codes for CSASPSGGDNSPLHF.

This sequence joins TRBV19 and TRBJ1-1; possible D gene TRBD1, 5 bases. Germline CDR1 is LNHDA and CDR2 is SQIVND (reference sequence). The CDR3 loop spans 14 amino acids. V lost 9 bases and J 6 bases, leaving 20 bases between the germline ends. CDR3 residues: CASTEQRGNAEAFF. CDR3 in DNA: TGTGCCAGCACAGAACAACGGGGGAATGCTGAAGCTTTCTTT.

The gene calls are TRBV28 and TRBJ2-7; possible D gene TRBD2, 5 bases. This CDR3 contains 13 residues. V was trimmed by 5 bases and J by 5 bases, leaving 13 bases between them. Germline V CDR1 and CDR2: MDHEN, SYDVKM. CDR3 loop: CASSAGTANEQYF. The CDR3 DNA reads TGTGCCAGCAGTGCGGGTACGGCCAACGAGCAGTACTTC. The variable domain in full, completed from reference TRBV28 and TRBJ2-7, reads DVKVTQSSRYLVKRTGEKVFLECVQDMDHENMFWYRQDPGLGLRLIYFSYDVKMKEKGDIPEGYSVSREKKERFSLILESASTNQTSMYLCASSAGTANEQYFGPGTRLTVT.

CDR3 nucleotides: TGCGCCAGCAGCTTGTCGCCAGTCCCACCCCAGGAGACCCAGTACTTC. Protein: CASSLSPVPPQETQYF. V is TRBV5-1 and J is TRBJ2-5; D is unresolved. V gave up 1 base and J gave up 5 bases, with 18 bases separating them. Germline values: CDR1 SGHRS, CDR2 YFSETQ. The CDR3 length is 16 residues.

The rearrangement links TRBV9 to TRBJ1-5; a possible D gene is TRBD1 (5 bases). V was pared by 0 bases and J by 2 bases, with 9 bases between. The CDR3 runs to 15 residues. Germline assignment: CDR1 SGDLS and CDR2 YYNGEE. CDR3 DNA: TGTGCCAGCAGCGTAGGTGGGGGGGGCAATCAGCCCCAGCATTTT. Translating it yields CASSVGGGGNQPQHF.

V is TRBV4-3 and J is TRBJ2-7, with 11 bases that match TRBD2. The V gene's germline CDR1 is LGHNA and CDR2 YSLEER. Germline trimming cut 1 base from V and 4 bases from J; bases unmatched to any gene: 6. This CDR3 contains 16 residues. The CDR3 sequence is CASSQGRLAGKYEQYF. The CDR3 region has the DNA TGCGCCAGCAGCCAAGGCCGACTAGCGGGGAAGTACGAGCAGTACTTC.

This chain links TRBV7-9 with TRBJ2-1, with 10 bases aligning to TRBD2. The germline V gene encodes CDR1 SEHNR and CDR2 FQNEAQ (reference sequence). This CDR3 has 16 amino acids. V lost 5 bases, J lost 0 bases, and 4 bases stayed unmatched. The chain's CDR3 is CASSLGLANSYNEQFF. The DNA for the CDR3 is TGTGCCAGCAGCCTGGGACTAGCGAACTCCTACAATGAGCAGTTCTTC.

The J gene is TRBJ1-4, the V gene TRBV23-1, with D possibly TRBD1 on 5 matching bases. TRBV23-1 is an ORF, and what it does is uncertain. The CDR3 has 15 residues. V lost 6 bases, J lost 4 bases, and 15 bases lay in between. The CDR3 nucleotides are TGCGCCAGCAGCCCTTGGGGCCGCTTTAATGAAAAACTGTTTTTT. Its translation: CASSPWGRFNEKLFF.

J is TRBJ2-5 and V is TRBV5-6, with D possibly matching TRBD1 (6 bases). Trimming left V 4 bases short and J 1 base short, with 14 bases between. The CDR3 extends over 15 amino acids. Germline V gives CDR1 SGHDT, CDR2 YYEEEE. CDR3 region: CASSLIDRSQETQYF. The CDR3 DNA reads as TGTGCCAGCAGCCTCATCGACAGGAGCCAAGAGACCCAGTACTTC.

This chain uses TRBV9 with TRBJ2-3; the D gene is possibly TRBD2 (6 bases). Germline V gene data show CDR1 as SGDLS and CDR2 as YYNGEE. The V gene lost 3 bases and the J gene lost 0 bases, with 11 bases spanning the gap. The CDR3 covers 15 residues. The CDR3 is CASSGSGRSTDTQYF. The CDR3 nucleotides are TGTGCCAGCAGCGGTAGCGGAAGGAGCACAGATACGCAGTATTTT. Drawing the rest from reference TRBV9 and TRBJ2-3, the complete variable domain is DSGVTQTPKHLITATGQRVTLRCSPRSGDLSVYWYQQSLDQGLQFLIQYYNGEERAKGNILERFSAQQFPDLHSELNLSSLELGDSALYFCASSGSGRSTDTQYFGPGTRLTVL.

The chain has TRBV6-5 and TRBJ1-2; a weak D match, TRBD1 (5 bases). This CDR3 is 12 amino acids long. CDR1 and CDR2 from the germline V gene are MNHEY and SVGAGI. V was shortened by 3 bases and J by 8 bases, with 10 bases between the two germline ends. CDR3 sequence: CASSYQGLGYTF. In DNA, the CDR3 is TGTGCCAGCAGTTATCAGGGTCTAGGCTACACCTTC.